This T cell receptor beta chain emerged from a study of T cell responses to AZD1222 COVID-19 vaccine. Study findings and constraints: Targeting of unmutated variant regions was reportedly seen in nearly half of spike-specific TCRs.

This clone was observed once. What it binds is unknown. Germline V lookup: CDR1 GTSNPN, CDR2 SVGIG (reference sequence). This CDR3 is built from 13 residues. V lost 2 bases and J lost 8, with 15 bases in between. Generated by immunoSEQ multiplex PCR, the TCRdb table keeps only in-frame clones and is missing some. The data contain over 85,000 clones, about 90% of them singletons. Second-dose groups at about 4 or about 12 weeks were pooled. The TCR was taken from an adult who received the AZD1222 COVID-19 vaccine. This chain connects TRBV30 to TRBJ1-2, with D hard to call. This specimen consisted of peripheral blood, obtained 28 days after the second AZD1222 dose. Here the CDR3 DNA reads TGTGCCTGGAGTCCCCAAGGCGGGAACGGCTACACCTTC. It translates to CAWSPQGGNGYTF. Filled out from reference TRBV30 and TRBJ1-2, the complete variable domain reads SQTIHQWPATLVQPVGSPLSLECTVEGTSNPNLYWYRQAAGRGLQLLFYSVGIGQISSEVPQNLSASRPQDRQFILSSKKLLLSDSGFYLCAWSPQGGNGYTFGSGTRLTVV.